In this sample, the clone carrying this TCR beta chain turned up a few times. TCRdb reprocessed the 5' RACE reads with MiXCR, giving one entry per CDR3 protein. Of around 92,000 distinct CDR3 sequences listed, 9.5% to 12% were seen once; the top ten hold about 5%. These data originate in a study of early T cells in non-severe SARS-CoV-2 infection. Study as a whole: Sequenced material consisted of bulk RNA (from unsorted whole blood), and chains were unpaired.

The CDR3 has 16 residues. J gave up 5 bases and V 5 bases, and 6 bases lay outside the gene matches. This clonotype was obtained from an adult who was a healthcare worker with PCR-confirmed SARS-CoV-2 infection or an uninfected control (not recorded which). The sample was whole blood. This sequence joins TRBV12-3 or TRBV12-4 and TRBJ2-2, with 12 bases aligning to TRBD2. Written as DNA, the CDR3 is TGTGCCAGCAGTCCCGGACTAGCGGGGCCAACCGGGGAGCTGTTTTTT. Translating it yields CASSPGLAGPTGELFF.